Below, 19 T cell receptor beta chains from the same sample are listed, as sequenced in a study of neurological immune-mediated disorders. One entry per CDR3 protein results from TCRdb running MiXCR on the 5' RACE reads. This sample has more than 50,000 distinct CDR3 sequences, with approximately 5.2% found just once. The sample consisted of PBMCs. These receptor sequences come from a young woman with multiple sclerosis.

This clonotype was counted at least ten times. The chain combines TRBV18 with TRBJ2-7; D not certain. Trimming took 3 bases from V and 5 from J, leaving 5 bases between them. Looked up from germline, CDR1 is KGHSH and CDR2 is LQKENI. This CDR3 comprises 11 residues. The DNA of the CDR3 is TGTGCCAGCTCACCCCAGGACGAGCAGTACTTC. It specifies CASSPQDEQYF.

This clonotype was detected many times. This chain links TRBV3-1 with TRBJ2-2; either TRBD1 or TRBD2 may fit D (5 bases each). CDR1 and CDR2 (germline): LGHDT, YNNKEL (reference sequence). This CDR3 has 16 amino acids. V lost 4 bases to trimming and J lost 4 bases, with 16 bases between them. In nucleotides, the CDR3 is TGTGCCAGCAGCCCCTCCGGGACGTACGCCACCGGGGAGCTGTTTTTT. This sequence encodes CASSPSGTYATGELFF.

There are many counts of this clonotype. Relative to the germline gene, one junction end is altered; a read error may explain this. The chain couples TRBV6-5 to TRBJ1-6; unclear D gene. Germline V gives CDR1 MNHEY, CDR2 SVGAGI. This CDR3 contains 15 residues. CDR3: CASSRLDGRNSPLNF. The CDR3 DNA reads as TGTGCCAGCAGTAGATTGGACGGCCGGAATTCACCCCTCAACTTT.

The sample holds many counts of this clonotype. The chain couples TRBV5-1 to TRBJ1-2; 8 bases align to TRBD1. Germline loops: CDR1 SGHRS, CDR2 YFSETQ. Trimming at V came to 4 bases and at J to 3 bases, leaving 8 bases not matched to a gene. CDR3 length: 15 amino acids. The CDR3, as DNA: TGCGCCAGCAGCCTAGGACAGGGCTTTGACTATGGCTACACCTTC. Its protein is CASSLGQGFDYGYTF.

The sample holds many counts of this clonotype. The CDR3 DNA sequence: TGCGCCAGCAGCTCCTGGACTAGCGGGACAGATACGCAGTATTTT. The encoded protein is CASSSWTSGTDTQYF. The V call is TRBV5-1, the J call TRBJ2-3, with 11 positions matching TRBD2. Losses at the gene ends were 3 bases for V and 3 bases for J; bases not matched to a gene: 3. Germline CDR1 and CDR2: SGHRS and YFSETQ. This CDR3 contains 15 residues.

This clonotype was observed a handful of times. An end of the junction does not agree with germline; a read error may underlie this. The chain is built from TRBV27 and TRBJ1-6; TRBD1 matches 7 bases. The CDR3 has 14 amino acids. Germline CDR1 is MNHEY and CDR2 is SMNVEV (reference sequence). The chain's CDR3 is CASRLTGSNSPLNF. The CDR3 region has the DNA TGTGCCAGCAGACTGACAGGGTCCAATTCACCCCTCAACTTT.

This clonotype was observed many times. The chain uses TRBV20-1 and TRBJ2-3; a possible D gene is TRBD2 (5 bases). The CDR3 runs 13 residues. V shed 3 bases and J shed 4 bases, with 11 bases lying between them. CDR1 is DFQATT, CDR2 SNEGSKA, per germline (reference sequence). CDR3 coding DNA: TGCAGTGCTAGTTACCCGGAGGCAGATACGCAGTATTTT. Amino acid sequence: CSASYPEADTQYF.

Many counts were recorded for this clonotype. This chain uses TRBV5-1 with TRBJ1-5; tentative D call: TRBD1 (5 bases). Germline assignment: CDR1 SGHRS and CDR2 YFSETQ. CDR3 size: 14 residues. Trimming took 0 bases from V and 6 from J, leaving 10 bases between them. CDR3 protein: CASSLAWGGQPQHF. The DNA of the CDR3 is TGCGCCAGCAGCTTGGCCTGGGGGGGTCAGCCCCAGCATTTT.

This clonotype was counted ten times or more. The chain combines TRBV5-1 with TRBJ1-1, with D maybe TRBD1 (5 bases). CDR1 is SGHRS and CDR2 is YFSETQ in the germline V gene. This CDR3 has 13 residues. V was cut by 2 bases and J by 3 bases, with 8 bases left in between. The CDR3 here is CASSFAGHTEAFF. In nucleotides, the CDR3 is TGCGCCAGCAGCTTCGCGGGGCACACTGAAGCTTTCTTT.

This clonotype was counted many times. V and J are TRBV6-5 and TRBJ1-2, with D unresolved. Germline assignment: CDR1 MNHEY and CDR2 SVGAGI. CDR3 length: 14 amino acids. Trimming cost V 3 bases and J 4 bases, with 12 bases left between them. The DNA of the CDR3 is TGTGCCAGCAGTTATAGGTCGGAAGGCTATGGCTACACCTTC. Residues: CASSYRSEGYGYTF.

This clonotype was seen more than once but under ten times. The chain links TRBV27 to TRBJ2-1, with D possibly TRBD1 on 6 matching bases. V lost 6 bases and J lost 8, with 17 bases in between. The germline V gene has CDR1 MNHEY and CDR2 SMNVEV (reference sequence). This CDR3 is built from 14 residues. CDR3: CASRPRGDIDEQFF. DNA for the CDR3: TGTGCCAGCAGGCCCAGGGGTGATATAGATGAGCAGTTCTTC.

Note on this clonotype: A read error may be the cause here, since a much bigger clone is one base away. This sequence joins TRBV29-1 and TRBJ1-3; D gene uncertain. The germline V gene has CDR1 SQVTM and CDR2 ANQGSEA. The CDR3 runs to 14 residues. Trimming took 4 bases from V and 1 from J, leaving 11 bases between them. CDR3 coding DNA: TGCAGCGTTGGGACCGCAAGATCTGGAAACACCATATATTTT. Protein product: CSVGTARSGNTIYF.

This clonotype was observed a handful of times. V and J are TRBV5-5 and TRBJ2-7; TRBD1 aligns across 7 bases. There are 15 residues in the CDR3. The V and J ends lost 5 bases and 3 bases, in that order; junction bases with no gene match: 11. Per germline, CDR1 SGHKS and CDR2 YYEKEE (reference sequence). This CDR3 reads CASRHRQGPHYEQYF. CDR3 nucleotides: TGTGCCAGCAGGCATAGACAGGGTCCTCACTACGAGCAGTACTTC.

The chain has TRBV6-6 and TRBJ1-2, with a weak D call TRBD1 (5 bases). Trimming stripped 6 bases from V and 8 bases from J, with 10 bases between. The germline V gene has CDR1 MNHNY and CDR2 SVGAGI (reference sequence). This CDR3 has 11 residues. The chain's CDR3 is CASRGVLGYTF. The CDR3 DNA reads TGTGCCAGCAGAGGGGTTTTGGGCTACACCTTC.

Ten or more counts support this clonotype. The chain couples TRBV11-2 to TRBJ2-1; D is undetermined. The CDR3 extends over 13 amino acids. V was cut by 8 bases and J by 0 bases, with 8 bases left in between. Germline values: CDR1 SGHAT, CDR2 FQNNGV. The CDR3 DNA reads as TGTGCCAGCCAGACGGGCTCCTACAATGAGCAGTTCTTC. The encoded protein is CASQTGSYNEQFF.

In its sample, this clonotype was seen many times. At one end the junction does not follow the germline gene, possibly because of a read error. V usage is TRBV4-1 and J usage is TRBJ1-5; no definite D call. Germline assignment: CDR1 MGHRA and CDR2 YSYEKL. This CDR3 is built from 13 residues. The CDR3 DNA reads TGCGCCAGCAGCCTTGAAAGGGATCAGCCCCAGAATTTT. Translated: CASSLERDQPQNF.

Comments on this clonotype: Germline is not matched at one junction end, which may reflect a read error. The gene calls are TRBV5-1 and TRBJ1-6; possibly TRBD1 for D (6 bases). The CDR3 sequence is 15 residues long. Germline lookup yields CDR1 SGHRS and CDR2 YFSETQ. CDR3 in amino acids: CASSLTGWDNSPLNF. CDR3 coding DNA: TGCGCCAGCAGCTTGACAGGGTGGGATAATTCACCCCTCAACTTT.

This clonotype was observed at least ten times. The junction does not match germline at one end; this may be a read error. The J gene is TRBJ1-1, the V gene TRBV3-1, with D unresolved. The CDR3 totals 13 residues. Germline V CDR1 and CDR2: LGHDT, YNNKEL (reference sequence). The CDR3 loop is CASSQGLNAEAFF. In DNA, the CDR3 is TGTGCCAGCAGCCAGGGGTTGAACGCTGAAGCTTTCTTT.

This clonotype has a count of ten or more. CDR3: CASSKDRYEQYF. The CDR3 bases are TGTGCCAGCAGCAAGGACAGGTACGAGCAGTACTTC. The V gene is TRBV5-5, the J gene TRBJ2-7; 7 positions agree with TRBD1. V dropped 4 bases and J dropped 4; count of bases not matched to a gene: 2. Germline V gene lookup returns CDR1 SGHKS and CDR2 YYEKEE (reference sequence). The CDR3 contains 12 residues.